These 17 T cell receptor beta chains came from one sample sequenced in a study of blood T cell repertoires in COVID-19 (dated by TCRdb to between 2020 and 2021). The library was made by the immunoSEQ multiplex PCR assay. The immuneACCESS repertoire file appears here via TCRdb, limited to in-frame rearrangements. These files lack a portion of the clones; in checked studies, under half of the deficit traces to unresolved V genes, and the cause of the others is not known. This sample gives 120,000 or so clones in total; 86% of them show up just once. 7.5% to 9% of the sample lies in the top ten. Sequencing was carried out using peripheral blood. The receptors were gathered from a man in his 70s who had recovered from COVID-19.

This chain joins TRBV5-8 and TRBJ2-5; 8 nucleotides match TRBD1. V lost 3 bases and J lost 4; bases outside the gene matches: 11. CDR1 SGHTS and CDR2 YDEGEE come from the germline V gene. This CDR3 comprises 16 residues. DNA of the CDR3: TGTGCCAGCAGCTCCGGTCTCCAGGGGACAGGAGAGACCCAGTACTTC. Its translation is CASSSGLQGTGETQYF.

The chain carries TRBV27 and TRBJ2-1; D possibly corresponds to TRBD2 (6 bases). Deletions cut 3 bases from V and 9 bases from J, with 9 bases between. This CDR3 is built from 12 residues. Germline CDR1 MNHEY, CDR2 SMNVEV (reference sequence). The CDR3 nucleotides read TGTGCCAGCAGTTTTGGGGGGTCTGAGCAGTTCTTC. Residues: CASSFGGSEQFF.

CDR3 in amino acids: CASSEHQGLEQYF. As DNA, the CDR3 is TGTGCCAGCAGTGAGCACCAGGGCCTCGAGCAGTACTTC. The V call is TRBV6-4, the J call TRBJ2-7; tentative D call: TRBD1 (5 bases). V shed 3 bases and J shed 6 bases, with 12 bases lying between them. Germline lookup yields CDR1 MRHNA and CDR2 SNTAGT. The CDR3 extends over 13 amino acids.

V is TRBV4-3 and J is TRBJ2-3, with TRBD2 identical over 11 bases. Germline trimming cut 1 base from V and 3 bases from J; bases unmatched to any gene: 6. The length of the CDR3 is 17 residues. Germline values: CDR1 LGHNA, CDR2 YSLEER. The CDR3: CASSQAVLAGGTDTQYF. In DNA, the CDR3 is TGCGCCAGCAGCCAAGCGGTTCTAGCGGGAGGTACAGATACGCAGTATTTT.

The rearrangement joins TRBV6-5 to TRBJ2-3; weak D call: TRBD2 (5 bases). The CDR3 is 13 residues long. V was cut by 7 bases and J by 3 bases, with 11 bases left in between. Germline V gene sequence: CDR1 MNHEY, CDR2 SVGAGI. CDR3 DNA sequence: TGTGCCAGCACTTCTCTAGCAACAGATACGCAGTATTTT. Protein sequence: CASTSLATDTQYF.

This rearrangement joins TRBV6-6 to TRBJ2-3; 11 bases agree with TRBD2. The CDR3 is 16 residues long. Per germline, CDR1 MNHNY and CDR2 SVGAGI (reference sequence). After removal of 6 bases from V and 1 base from J, the junction contained 6 bases not matched to a gene. CDR3 DNA: TGTGCCAGCAGCATGGGACTAGCGGTTGGCACAGATACGCAGTATTTT. Protein: CASSMGLAVGTDTQYF.

The J gene is TRBJ2-1, the V gene TRBV24-1; D is possibly TRBD1 (5 bases). Germline V gene data show CDR1 as KGHDR and CDR2 as SFDVKD. V was trimmed by 5 bases and J by 4 bases, leaving 5 bases between them. The CDR3 covers 12 residues. As DNA, the CDR3 is TGTGCCACCAGTGCAGGGTACAATGAGCAGTTCTTC. This translates into CATSAGYNEQFF.

This chain connects TRBV12-3 or TRBV12-4 to TRBJ2-4; tentatively, D is TRBD2 (7 bases). The CDR3 sequence is 13 residues long. The V end lost 7 bases, the J end lost 12 bases, and 19 bases lay between the germline ends. CDR3 in amino acids: CASKLGGGGGQYF. The DNA of the CDR3 is TGTGCCAGCAAATTGGGGGGAGGGGGTGGTCAGTACTTC.

The chain links TRBV30 to TRBJ1-4; 7 bases agree with TRBD1. Germline V gene sequence: CDR1 GTSNPN, CDR2 SVGIG (reference sequence). This CDR3 is 16 amino acids long. With V trimmed by 2 bases and J by 4 bases, 10 bases remained unmatched. CDR3 in amino acids: CAWSNPTGDVNEKLFF. The DNA for the CDR3 is TGTGCCTGGAGTAACCCCACAGGGGACGTTAATGAAAAACTGTTTTTT.

The chain carries TRBV19 and TRBJ1-1; tentative D call: TRBD1 (5 bases). The CDR3 contains 14 residues. CDR1 is LNHDA, CDR2 SQIVND, per germline (reference sequence). V was pared by 3 bases and J by 0 bases, with 8 bases between. Here the CDR3 reads CASSIPGMNTEAFF. CDR3 sequence (DNA): TGTGCCAGTAGTATTCCAGGGATGAACACTGAAGCTTTCTTT. Looking up the rest from reference TRBV19 and TRBJ1-1 gives the full variable domain: DGGITQSPKYLFRKEGQNVTLSCEQNLNHDAMYWYRQDPGQGLRLIYYSQIVNDFQKGDIAEGYSVSREKKESFPLTVTSAQKNPTAFYLCASSIPGMNTEAFFGQGTRLTVV.

The CDR3 sequence is CASSGQVDYEKLFF. Here the CDR3 DNA reads TGTGCCAGCAGTGGACAGGTCGATTATGAAAAACTGTTTTTT. The chain combines TRBV2 with TRBJ1-4; weak D call: TRBD1 (6 bases). This CDR3 has 14 residues. Trimming cost V 4 bases and J 6 bases, with 12 bases left between them. CDR1 is SNHLY, CDR2 FYNNEI, per germline. The complete variable domain, with remaining parts taken from reference TRBV2 and TRBJ1-4, reads EPEVTQTPSHQVTQMGQEVILRCVPISNHLYFYWYRQILGQKVEFLVSFYNNEISEKSEIFDDQFSVERPDGSNFTLKIRSTKLEDSAMYFCASSGQVDYEKLFFGSGTQLSVL.

The chain links TRBV14 to TRBJ1-1; weak D call: TRBD1 (5 bases). V was clipped by 3 bases and J by 5 bases, with 10 bases between them. CDR3 size: 13 residues. Germline loops: CDR1 SGHDN, CDR2 FVKESK. DNA for the CDR3: TGTGCCAGCAGCCAGCACGGGGGGACTGAAGCTTTCTTT. Amino acids: CASSQHGGTEAFF.

The chain links TRBV9 to TRBJ1-6, with D uncertain. Germline CDR1 is SGDLS and CDR2 is YYNGEE. Trimming left V 3 bases short and J 0 bases short, with 7 bases between. CDR3 length equals 15 residues. CDR3 sequence (DNA): TGTGCCAGCAGCGGTACTAGCTCCTATAATTCACCCCTCCACTTT. Translation gives CASSGTSSYNSPLHF.

The rearrangement joins TRBV7-8 to TRBJ1-1; D perhaps matches TRBD1 (6 bases). CDR1 SGHVS and CDR2 FQNEAQ come from the germline V gene. This CDR3 is 15 amino acids long. The V end was cut by 4 bases, the J end by 1 base, with 13 bases between. This chain's CDR3 is CASSSPKQGNTEAFF. Written as DNA, the CDR3 is TGTGCCAGCAGCTCTCCTAAACAGGGGAACACTGAAGCTTTCTTT.

This clone was detected only once. This chain links TRBV9 with TRBJ2-7; D uncertain. Per the germline V gene, CDR1 is SGDLS and CDR2 is YYNGEE. V lost 0 bases to trimming and J lost 1 base, with 5 bases between them. The CDR3 loop spans 13 amino acids. The CDR3 region is CASSVAGSYEQYF. CDR3 DNA sequence: TGTGCCAGCAGCGTAGCCGGTTCCTACGAGCAGTACTTC.

This clone was counted once. V and J are TRBV12-2 and TRBJ1-6. TRBV12-2 is recorded as a pseudogene. The CDR3 loop spans 13 amino acids. CDR3 in amino acids: CAQMRVDNSPLHF. The CDR3 DNA is TGTGCACAGATGAGGGTGGATAATTCACCCCTCCACTTT.

The chain links TRBV4-2 to TRBJ2-1, with TRBD2 matching 9 bases. The CDR3 loop spans 15 amino acids. In germline, CDR1 is LGHNA, CDR2 YNFKEQ. J gave up 5 bases and V 4 bases, and 6 bases lay outside the gene matches. The chain's CDR3 is CASSRQGLADNEQFF. In nucleotides, the CDR3 is TGTGCCAGCAGCCGGCAGGGACTAGCAGACAATGAGCAGTTCTTC.